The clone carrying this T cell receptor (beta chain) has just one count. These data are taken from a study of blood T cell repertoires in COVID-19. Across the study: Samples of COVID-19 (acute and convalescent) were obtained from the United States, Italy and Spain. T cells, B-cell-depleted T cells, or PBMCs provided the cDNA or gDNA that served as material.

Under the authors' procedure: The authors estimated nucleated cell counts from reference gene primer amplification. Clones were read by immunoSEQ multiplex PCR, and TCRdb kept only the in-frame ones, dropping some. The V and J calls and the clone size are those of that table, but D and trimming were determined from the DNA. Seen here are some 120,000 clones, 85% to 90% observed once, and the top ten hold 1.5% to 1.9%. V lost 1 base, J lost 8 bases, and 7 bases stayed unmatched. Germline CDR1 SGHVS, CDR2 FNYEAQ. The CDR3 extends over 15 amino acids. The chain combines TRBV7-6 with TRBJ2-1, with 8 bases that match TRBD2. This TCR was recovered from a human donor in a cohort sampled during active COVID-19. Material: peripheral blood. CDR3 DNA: TGTGCCAGCAGCTTAGGCCCCGGACTAGCCTATGAGCAGTTCTTC. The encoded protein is CASSLGPGLAYEQFF.